This entry describes one TCR beta chain. This entry belongs to a study of T cells in Graves' hyperthyroidism and ophthalmopathy. Regions amplified from RNA transcripts were the TCR beta CDR3 regions. Initially, a first-round RT-PCR of the TCR CDR3 employed the HTBI primer set. Via MiXCR, TCRdb re-called the multiplex PCR reads, giving one row per CDR3 protein. The table has under 450,000 distinct CDR3 sequences, approximately 15% seen once; the top ten hold over 12%. The CDR3 covers 13 residues. V lost 4 bases and J lost 2, with 9 bases in between. Germline loops: CDR1 MDHEN, CDR2 SYDVKM. Sequences were obtained from blood. The clonotype originates from a woman in her late teens or twenties with Graves' hyperthyroidism. The chain couples TRBV28 to TRBJ2-7; D is undetermined. In nucleotides, the CDR3 is TGTGCCAGCAGTTACAAGGTTACCTACGAGCAGTACTTC. This encodes CASSYKVTYEQYF.